Shown below are 12 T cell receptor beta chains from a single sample sequenced in a study of cytomegalovirus exposure and HLA in healthy donors. This PCR relied on a set of 60 Vbeta primers and 13 Jbeta primers. Generated by immunoSEQ multiplex PCR, the TCRdb table keeps only in-frame clones and is missing some. Here the sample spans roughly 160,000 clones, 85% being singletons. The specimen was PBMCs. Receptors were obtained from a boy aged 2 to 9 in good health and CMV-seronegative.

The chain employs TRBV5-1 and TRBJ2-3; 11 nucleotides align to TRBD2. Trimming cost V 2 bases and J 1 base; bases outside gene matches: 6. CDR1 and CDR2 (germline): SGHRS, YFSETQ. This CDR3 is 17 amino acids long. CDR3 coding DNA: TGCGCCAGCAGCTTTAGCGGGGGGGCCGTCCGCACAGATACGCAGTATTTT. Translated: CASSFSGGAVRTDTQYF.

V gene TRBV6-5 combines with J gene TRBJ1-1; the D is unclear. The CDR3 covers 14 residues. Germline V CDR1 and CDR2: MNHEY, SVGAGI. Trimming shortened V by 7 bases and J by 6 bases, and 18 bases separated the two germline ends. CDR3 protein: CASTPPGRVAEAFF. The CDR3 bases are TGTGCCAGCACCCCCCCGGGGAGGGTGGCTGAAGCTTTCTTT.

The chain combines TRBV19 with TRBJ1-5, with unresolved D. Trimming took off 4 bases at V and 2 bases at J, with 15 bases between the two ends. Germline values: CDR1 LNHDA, CDR2 SQIVND (reference sequence). The CDR3 is 16 residues long. The CDR3 nucleotides are TGTGCCAGTAGTAGGGTGGGCCAGTCGGGCAATCAGCCCCAGCATTTT. Translating gives CASSRVGQSGNQPQHF.

CDR3 region: CASSLGLAGSTGELFF. CDR3 nucleotides: TGCGCCAGCAGCTTGGGACTAGCGGGTAGCACCGGGGAGCTGTTTTTT. This rearrangement joins TRBV5-1 to TRBJ2-2, with 10 bases identical to TRBD2. This CDR3 has 16 amino acids. In germline, CDR1 is SGHRS, CDR2 YFSETQ. J was trimmed by 4 bases and V by 0 bases; bases with no gene match: 3.

J is TRBJ1-1 and V is TRBV19; D uncertain. The germline V gene has CDR1 LNHDA and CDR2 SQIVND (reference sequence). Trimming shortened V by 7 bases and J by 1 base, and 10 bases separated the two germline ends. CDR3 length: 13 amino acids. For the CDR3, the DNA is TGTGCCAGTACTAGGTATAAGAACACTGAAGCTTTCTTT. Residues: CASTRYKNTEAFF. Drawing the rest from reference TRBV19 and TRBJ1-1, the complete variable domain is DGGITQSPKYLFRKEGQNVTLSCEQNLNHDAMYWYRQDPGQGLRLIYYSQIVNDFQKGDIAEGYSVSREKKESFPLTVTSAQKNPTAFYLCASTRYKNTEAFFGQGTRLTVV.

The rearrangement uses TRBV2 and TRBJ1-5, with a tentative D call TRBD1 (5 bases). The length of the CDR3 is 14 residues. CDR1 is SNHLY and CDR2 is FYNNEI in the germline V gene. Deletions cut 6 bases from V and 1 base from J, with 10 bases between. DNA for the CDR3: TGTGCCAGCAGGGGGGACTTCAGCAATCAGCCCCAGCATTTT. Protein product: CASRGDFSNQPQHF. The full variable domain, in which reference TRBV2 and TRBJ1-5 provide the parts outside the CDR3, is EPEVTQTPSHQVTQMGQEVILRCVPISNHLYFYWYRQILGQKVEFLVSFYNNEISEKSEIFDDQFSVERPDGSNFTLKIRSTKLEDSAMYFCASRGDFSNQPQHFGDGTRLSIL.

The chain employs TRBV28 and TRBJ2-3; 15 nucleotides align to TRBD2. Per germline, CDR1 MDHEN and CDR2 SYDVKM. The J segment lost 1 base and the V segment lost 5 bases, leaving 10 bases of the junction unmatched. This CDR3 has 19 amino acids. CDR3 DNA sequence: TGTGCCAGCAGTCGGACTAGCGGGAGGGCCCTAGGAGGCACAGATACGCAGTATTTT. Protein sequence: CASSRTSGRALGGTDTQYF. The whole variable domain, remainder taken from reference TRBV28 and TRBJ2-3, is DVKVTQSSRYLVKRTGEKVFLECVQDMDHENMFWYRQDPGLGLRLIYFSYDVKMKEKGDIPEGYSVSREKKERFSLILESASTNQTSMYLCASSRTSGRALGGTDTQYFGPGTRLTVL.

The V call is TRBV19, the J call TRBJ2-3; 7 bases agree with TRBD2. The CDR3 is 13 residues long. V was pared by 6 bases and J by 5 bases, with 5 bases of the junction left unmatched. Looked up from germline, CDR1 is LNHDA and CDR2 is SQIVND (reference sequence). The CDR3 coding sequence is TGTGCCAGTAGGCGTGGGGGGGTAGATACGCAGTATTTT. Its translation: CASRRGGVDTQYF.

V gene TRBV6-4 combines with J gene TRBJ1-1, with TRBD1 matching over 11 bases. The junction had 5 bases not matched to a gene; V was cut back by 6 bases and J by 5 bases. CDR1 is MRHNA, CDR2 SNTAGT, per germline. This CDR3 is built from 14 residues. The CDR3 sequence is CASRPGTGGTEAFF. The CDR3 coding sequence is TGTGCCAGCAGACCAGGGACAGGGGGGACTGAAGCTTTCTTT.

This clone came up once. DNA of the CDR3: TGTGCCAGCAGCTCAGGACGAGGGCGGGAGACCCAGTACTTC. This gives the protein CASSSGRGRETQYF. The rearrangement uses TRBV7-3 and TRBJ2-5; possible D gene TRBD2, 5 bases. CDR1 is SGHTA, CDR2 FQGTGA, per germline. The V gene lost 4 bases and the J gene lost 5 bases, with 14 bases spanning the gap. The CDR3 is 14 residues long.

The chain carries TRBV2 and TRBJ1-5, with D unresolved. V lost 4 bases, J lost 3 bases, and 13 bases lay in between. CDR3 size: 15 residues. Germline V gene sequence: CDR1 SNHLY, CDR2 FYNNEI. CDR3 loop: CASSVPSGLNQPQHF. In nucleotides, the CDR3 is TGTGCCAGCAGTGTCCCCTCGGGTCTCAATCAGCCCCAGCATTTT.

This clone was observed a handful of times. The rearrangement links TRBV6-5 to TRBJ2-1; possibly TRBD1 for D (6 bases). The CDR3 loop spans 13 amino acids. V was clipped by 5 bases and J by 10 bases, with 15 bases between them. The germline V gene has CDR1 MNHEY and CDR2 SVGAGI. CDR3 coding DNA: TGTGCCAGCAGTGAATCCCCTCAGGGGGAGCAGTTCTTC. It yields the protein CASSESPQGEQFF.